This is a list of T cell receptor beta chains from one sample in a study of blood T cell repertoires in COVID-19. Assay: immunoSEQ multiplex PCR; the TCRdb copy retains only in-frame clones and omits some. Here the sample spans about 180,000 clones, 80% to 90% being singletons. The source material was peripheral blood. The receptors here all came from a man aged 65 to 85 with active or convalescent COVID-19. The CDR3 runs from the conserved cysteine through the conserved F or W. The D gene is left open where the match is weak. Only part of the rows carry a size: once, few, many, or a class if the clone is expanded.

DNA: TGTGCCAGCTCACCACAACACAGCTCTGGAAACACCATATATTTT
CDR3: CASSPQHSSGNTIYF
V: TRBV18
D: -
J: TRBJ1-3
size: -

DNA: TGTGCCAGCAGTTACCGACAGACTAACTATGGCTACACCTTC
CDR3: CASSYRQTNYGYTF
V: TRBV6-5
D: -
J: TRBJ1-2
size: once

DNA: TGTGCCAGCAAAATTTGGACTAGCGGGGCCAATGAGCAGTTCTTC
CDR3: CASKIWTSGANEQFF
V: TRBV11-2
D: TRBD2
J: TRBJ2-1
size: -

DNA: TGCAGCGTTGTCCGATCCGGGACAGGAGCAGGAAACACCATATATTTT
CDR3: CSVVRSGTGAGNTIYF
V: TRBV29-1
D: TRBD1
J: TRBJ1-3
size: -

DNA: TGTGCATCGAGAACTTATAGCAATCAGCCCCAGCATTTT
CDR3: CASRTYSNQPQHF
V: TRBV19
D: -
J: TRBJ1-5
size: -

DNA: TGCAGCGCCAGACAGGGGGCTGGAAACACCATATATTTT
CDR3: CSARQGAGNTIYF
V: TRBV29-1
D: TRBD1
J: TRBJ1-3
size: -

DNA: TGTGCCAGCAGCGTAGAACAGGGGCGTATCTACGAGCAGTACTTC
CDR3: CASSVEQGRIYEQYF
V: TRBV9
D: TRBD1
J: TRBJ2-7
size: -

DNA: TGTGCCAGCAGAGACAGGGCGGATGAAAAACTGTTTTTT
CDR3: CASRDRADEKLFF
V: TRBV2
D: TRBD1
J: TRBJ1-4
size: -

DNA: TGCAGCGTGAACCGCGGTGGGAGCGGGGAGTACAATGAGCAGTTCTTC
CDR3: CSVNRGGSGEYNEQFF
V: TRBV29-1
D: TRBD2
J: TRBJ2-1
size: -

DNA: TGTGCCAGCAGCTTAGCGGGGGGGTTAGGCGCCTACGAGCAGTACTTC
CDR3: CASSLAGGLGAYEQYF
V: TRBV7-6
D: TRBD2
J: TRBJ2-7
size: -

DNA: TGTGCCAGCAGCTCCCCGGACAGGTACAATGAGCAGTTCTTC
CDR3: CASSSPDRYNEQFF
V: TRBV7-2
D: TRBD1
J: TRBJ2-1
size: -

DNA: TGTGCCAGCAGCGCAAGGGGTCGACTCGCGAACACTGAAGCTTTCTTT
CDR3: CASSARGRLANTEAFF
V: TRBV3-1/TRBV3-2
D: -
J: TRBJ1-1
size: -

DNA: TGTGCCAGCAGCTTCCTAGACAGAGGCTACACCTTC
CDR3: CASSFLDRGYTF
V: TRBV5-4
D: -
J: TRBJ1-2
size: -

DNA: TGCGCCAGCAGCTACGGGACAGACATTGGCTATGGCTACACCTTC
CDR3: CASSYGTDIGYGYTF
V: TRBV5-1
D: TRBD1
J: TRBJ1-2
size: -

DNA: TGTGCCAGCTCACTCTACAGGGGAGCGGATGAAAAACTGTTTTTT
CDR3: CASSLYRGADEKLFF
V: TRBV18
D: TRBD1
J: TRBJ1-4
size: -

DNA: TGTGCCACCAGCAGAGTGGCAGGGGGCTATCAGCCCCAGCATTTT
CDR3: CATSRVAGGYQPQHF
V: TRBV15
D: TRBD1
J: TRBJ1-5
size: few

DNA: TGTGCCAGCAGCGTAGCCCCGACTTTTGGACAGGGGGAAGAGACCCAGTACTTC
CDR3: CASSVAPTFGQGEETQYF
V: TRBV9
D: TRBD1
J: TRBJ2-5
size: -

DNA: TGTGCCAGTAGAGCAAGACCGACAGGGATGAACACTGAAGCTTTCTTT
CDR3: CASRARPTGMNTEAFF
V: TRBV19
D: TRBD1
J: TRBJ1-1
size: -

DNA: TGCGCCAGCAGCTTGGAGTCCGCTGGAGTCTATGGCTACACCTTC
CDR3: CASSLESAGVYGYTF
V: TRBV5-1
D: -
J: TRBJ1-2
size: -

DNA: TGCGCCAGCAGTTGGAATCCGGGACAGGGGTCACCTGGAAACACCATATATTTT
CDR3: CASSWNPGQGSPGNTIYF
V: TRBV5-1
D: TRBD1
J: TRBJ1-3
size: -

DNA: TGTGCCAGCAGCTTATCTACCGGGACAGCCTATGGCTACACCTTC
CDR3: CASSLSTGTAYGYTF
V: TRBV7-8
D: TRBD1
J: TRBJ1-2
size: -

DNA: TGTGCCAGCAGCCTTCGGCGGGGGGCAGGCGGCTACACCTTC
CDR3: CASSLRRGAGGYTF
V: TRBV6-2/TRBV6-3
D: -
J: TRBJ1-2
size: -

DNA: TGTGCCAGCAGTTACAACGGCGGGACAGGCAACACTGAAGCTTTCTTT
CDR3: CASSYNGGTGNTEAFF
V: TRBV6-2/TRBV6-3
D: TRBD1
J: TRBJ1-1
size: -

DNA: TGTGCCAGCTCACAACAGGGGGGAGAAAAACTGTTTTTT
CDR3: CASSQQGGEKLFF
V: TRBV18
D: TRBD1
J: TRBJ1-4
size: -

DNA: TGCAGCGTTGGCCAGGGGGGCCCCTTTGTACTCTTT
CDR3: CSVGQGGPFVLF
V: TRBV29-1
D: TRBD1
J: TRBJ1-1
size: -

DNA: TGTGCCAGCAGCTCGGACAGGCAGGGGGGAAACACCATATATTTT
CDR3: CASSSDRQGGNTIYF
V: TRBV11-2
D: TRBD1
J: TRBJ1-3
size: -